This T cell receptor beta chain was sequenced during a study of beta chain features in type 1 diabetes. TCRB transcripts that were expressed got sequenced, as all of the isolated RNA had been reverse transcribed. Method: immunoSEQ multiplex PCR; TCRdb's copy keeps in-frame clones and lacks some. The sample contains 450,000 to 550,000 clones, approximately 28% of which appear only once. A word on this clone: Antigen: not known.

Study results and limitations: Still unanswered here is whether HLA type influences TCRB rearrangement. Within each of all four CD4+ subsets, Type 1 diabetes patients had TCRB CDR3s that were moderately but significantly shorter. A pattern of fewer insertions and more deletions at VDJ junctions was seen in type 1 diabetes patients.

Germline V gene data show CDR1 as MNHNS and CDR2 as SASEGT. V dropped 7 bases and J dropped 4 bases, with 9 bases sitting between them. The CDR3 consists of 12 residues. The chain is built from TRBV6-1 and TRBJ2-3; D remains ambiguous. The clonotype originates from a man between 18 and 35 years old in good health. The sample was naive CD4+ T cells from blood. CDR3 nucleotide sequence: TGTGCCAGCACCACGGGCCCAGATACGCAGTATTTT. It is translated as CASTTGPDTQYF.